This T cell receptor beta chain originates from a study of regulatory T cells in long-lasting Graves disease. This CDR3 is 16 amino acids long. V shed 1 base, J shed 4 bases, and the junction held 5 bases outside the gene matches. Germline values: CDR1 DFQATT, CDR2 SNEGSKA (reference sequence). This sample's time point: persistent/refractory GD, antithyroid drugs over 5 years with positive TRAb. Generation of the TCR library employed RNA extracted from PBMCs. Building of the TCR beta libraries involved iRepertoire HTBI primers and Arm-PCR of CDR3 regions. TCRdb reprocessed the multiplex PCR reads with MiXCR, giving one entry per CDR3 protein. Of roughly 430,000 distinct CDR3 sequences in the sample, 21% were seen once.

The V call is TRBV20-1, the J call TRBJ2-7; 15 positions agree with TRBD2. The receptor's source is a female donor with Graves disease. The sequencing here drew on peripheral blood mononuclear cells (PBMCs), taken when the disease was refractory, from a patient treated with antithyroid drugs. CDR3 amino acids: CSARGTSGRAGYEQYF. In nucleotides, the CDR3 is TGCAGTGCTAGAGGGACTAGCGGGAGGGCCGGGTACGAGCAGTACTTC.